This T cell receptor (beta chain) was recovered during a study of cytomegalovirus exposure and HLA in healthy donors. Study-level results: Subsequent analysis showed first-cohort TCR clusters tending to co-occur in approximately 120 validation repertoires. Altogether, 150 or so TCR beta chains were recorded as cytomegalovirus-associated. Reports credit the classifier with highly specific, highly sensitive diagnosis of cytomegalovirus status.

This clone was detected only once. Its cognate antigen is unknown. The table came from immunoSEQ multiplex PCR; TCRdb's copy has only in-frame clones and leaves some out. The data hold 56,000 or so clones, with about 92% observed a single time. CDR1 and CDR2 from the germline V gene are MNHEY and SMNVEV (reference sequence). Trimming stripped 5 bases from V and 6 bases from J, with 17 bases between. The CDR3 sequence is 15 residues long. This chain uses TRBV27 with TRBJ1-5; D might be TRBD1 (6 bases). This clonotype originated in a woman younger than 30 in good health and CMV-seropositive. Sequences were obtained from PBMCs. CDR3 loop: CASSAGTRPVQPQHF. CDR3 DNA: TGTGCCAGCAGTGCCGGGACACGCCCGGTTCAGCCCCAGCATTTT.